This TCR beta chain originates from a study of cytomegalovirus exposure and HLA in healthy donors. Study details: Researchers previously reported finding more than 100 million unique TCR beta sequences from approximately 190 million T cells. Broader study findings: Sequencing likely caused a cluster of highly shared sequence variants. Later analysis reportedly placed an Asian-associated ancestry cluster below the roughly 700-donor mean in N-insertions.

The study ran its PCR with 60 Vbeta and 13 Jbeta primers. In the original processing: An analysis performed later counted roughly 79 million unique TCR beta chains (approximately 12 million of them shared). Assay: immunoSEQ multiplex PCR; the TCRdb copy retains only in-frame clones and omits some. That table is the source of V, J and clone size, and D and trimming were worked out from the DNA. The sample carries 150,000 to 250,000 clones, around three quarters recorded once. As regards this clone: Antigen: not known.

This sequence was found in a woman in her 30s in good health and CMV-seropositive. The sequenced sample consisted of PBMCs.

The CDR3 sequence is CASKRDRVTYGYTF. The CDR3 nucleotides read TGTGCCAGCAAGAGGGACAGGGTGACCTATGGCTACACCTTC. The rearrangement links TRBV6-5 to TRBJ1-2; 9 bases line up with TRBD1. After removal of 7 bases from V and 4 bases from J, the junction contained 7 bases not matched to a gene. The CDR3 consists of 14 residues. The germline V gene encodes CDR1 MNHEY and CDR2 SVGAGI.